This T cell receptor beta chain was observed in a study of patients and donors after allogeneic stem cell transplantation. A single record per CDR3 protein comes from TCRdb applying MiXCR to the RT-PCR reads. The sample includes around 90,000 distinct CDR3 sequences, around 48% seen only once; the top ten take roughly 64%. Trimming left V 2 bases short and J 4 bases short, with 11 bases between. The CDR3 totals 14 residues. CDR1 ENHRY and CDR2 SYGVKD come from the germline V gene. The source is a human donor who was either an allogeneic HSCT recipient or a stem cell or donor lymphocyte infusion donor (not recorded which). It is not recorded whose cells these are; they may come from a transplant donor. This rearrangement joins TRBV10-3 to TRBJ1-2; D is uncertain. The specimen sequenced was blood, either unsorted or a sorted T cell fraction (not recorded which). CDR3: CAISEESVSYGYTF. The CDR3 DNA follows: TGTGCCATCAGTGAGGAATCCGTTAGCTATGGCTACACCTTC.